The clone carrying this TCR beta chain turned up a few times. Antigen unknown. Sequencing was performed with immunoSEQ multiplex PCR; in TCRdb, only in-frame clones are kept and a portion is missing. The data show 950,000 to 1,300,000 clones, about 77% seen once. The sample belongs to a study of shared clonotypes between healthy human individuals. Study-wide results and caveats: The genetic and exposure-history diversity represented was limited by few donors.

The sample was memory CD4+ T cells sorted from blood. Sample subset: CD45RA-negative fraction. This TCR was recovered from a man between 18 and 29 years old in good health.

This CDR3 is CASSTTANNSPLHF. The CDR3 nucleotides read TGTGCCAGTAGTACTACCGCGAATAATTCACCCCTCCACTTT. The chain uses TRBV19 and TRBJ1-6; no firm D call. V dropped 4 bases and J dropped 5 bases, with 9 bases sitting between them. Germline values: CDR1 LNHDA, CDR2 SQIVND (reference sequence). The CDR3 spans 14 residues.